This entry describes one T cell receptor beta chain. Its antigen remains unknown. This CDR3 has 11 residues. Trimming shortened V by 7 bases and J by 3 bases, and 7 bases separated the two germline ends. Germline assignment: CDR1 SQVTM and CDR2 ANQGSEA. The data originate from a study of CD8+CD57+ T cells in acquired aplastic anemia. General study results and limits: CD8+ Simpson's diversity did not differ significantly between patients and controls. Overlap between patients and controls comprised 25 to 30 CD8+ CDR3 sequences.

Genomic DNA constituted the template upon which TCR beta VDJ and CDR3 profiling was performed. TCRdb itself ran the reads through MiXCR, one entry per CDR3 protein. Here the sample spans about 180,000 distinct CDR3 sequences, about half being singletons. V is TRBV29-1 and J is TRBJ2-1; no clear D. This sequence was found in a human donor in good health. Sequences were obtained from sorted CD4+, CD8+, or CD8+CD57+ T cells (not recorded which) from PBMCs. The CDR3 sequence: CSATDYNEQFF. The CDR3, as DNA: TGCAGCGCCACCGACTACAATGAGCAGTTCTTC.